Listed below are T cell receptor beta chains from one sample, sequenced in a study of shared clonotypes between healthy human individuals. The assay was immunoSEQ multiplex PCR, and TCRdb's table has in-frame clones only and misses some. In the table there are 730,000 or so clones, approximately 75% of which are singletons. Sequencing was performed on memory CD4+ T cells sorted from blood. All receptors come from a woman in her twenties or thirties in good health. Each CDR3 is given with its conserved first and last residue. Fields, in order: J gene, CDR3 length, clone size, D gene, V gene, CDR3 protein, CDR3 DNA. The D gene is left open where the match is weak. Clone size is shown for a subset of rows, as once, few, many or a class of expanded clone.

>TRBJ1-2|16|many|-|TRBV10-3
CAISDKSGEHLGGYTF
TGTGCCATCAGTGATAAGTCAGGGGAGCACCTAGGGGGCTACACCTTC
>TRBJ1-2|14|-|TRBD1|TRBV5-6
CASSVDRALSGYTF
TGTGCCAGCAGCGTGGACAGGGCCCTAAGCGGCTACACCTTC
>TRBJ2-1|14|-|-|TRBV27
CASGFRLTVNEQFF
TGTGCCAGCGGCTTTAGACTGACAGTCAATGAGCAGTTCTTC
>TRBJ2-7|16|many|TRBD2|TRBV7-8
CASGSGLAGSSYEQYF
TGTGCCAGCGGCTCGGGACTAGCGGGTAGCTCCTACGAGCAGTACTTC
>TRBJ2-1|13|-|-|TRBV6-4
CASSDGELNEQFF
TGTGCCAGCAGTGATGGGGAACTCAATGAGCAGTTCTTC
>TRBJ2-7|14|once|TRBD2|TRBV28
CASSLSGGINEQYF
TGTGCCAGCAGCTTGAGCGGGGGCATCAACGAGCAGTACTTC
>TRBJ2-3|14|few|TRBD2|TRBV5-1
CASSPAGVADTQYF
TGCGCCAGCAGTCCAGCGGGAGTCGCAGATACGCAGTATTTT
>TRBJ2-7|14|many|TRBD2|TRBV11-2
CASSFQRDSYEQYF
TGTGCCAGCAGCTTCCAGCGGGACTCCTACGAGCAGTACTTC
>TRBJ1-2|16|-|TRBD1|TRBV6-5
CASSFTRTGGNYGYTF
TGTGCCAGCAGTTTTACTCGGACAGGGGGCAACTATGGCTACACCTTC
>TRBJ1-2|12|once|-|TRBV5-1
CASSANRRGYTF
TGCGCCAGCAGCGCCAATAGGAGGGGCTACACCTTC
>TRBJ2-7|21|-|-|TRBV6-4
CASSDGTGRPSGQTAAYEQYF
TGTGCCAGCAGTGACGGGACAGGGAGGCCTAGCGGGCAAACCGCGGCCTACGAGCAGTACTTC
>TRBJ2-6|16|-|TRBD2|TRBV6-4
CASGTSGTSGANVLTF
TGTGCCAGCGGAACTAGCGGGACATCTGGGGCCAACGTCCTGACTTTC
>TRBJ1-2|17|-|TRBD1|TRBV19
CASRISGTGADNYGYTF
TGTGCCAGTAGGATATCCGGGACAGGGGCAGATAACTATGGCTACACCTTC
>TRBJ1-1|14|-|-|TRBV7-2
CASRNPGFTSGAFF
TGTGCCAGCAGGAATCCGGGGTTCACCTCGGGGGCTTTCTTT
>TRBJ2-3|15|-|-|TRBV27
CASSLGVFGTDTQYF
TGTGCCAGCAGTTTAGGGGTGTTTGGGACAGATACGCAGTATTTT
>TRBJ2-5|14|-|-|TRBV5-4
CASSLWQDGGTQYF
TGTGCCAGCAGCTTGTGGCAGGATGGGGGGACCCAGTACTTC
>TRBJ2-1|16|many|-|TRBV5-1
CASSLNWGLNYNEQFF
TGCGCCAGCAGCTTGAATTGGGGGCTCAATTACAATGAGCAGTTCTTC
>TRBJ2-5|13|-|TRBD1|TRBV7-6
CASSAGTEETQYF
TGTGCCAGCAGCGCTGGGACAGAAGAGACCCAGTACTTC
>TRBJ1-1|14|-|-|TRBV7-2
CASSLFRVNTEAFF
TGTGCCAGCAGCTTATTCAGGGTAAACACTGAAGCTTTCTTT
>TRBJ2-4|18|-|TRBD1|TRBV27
CASSLRQGAAVAKNIQYF
TGTGCCAGCAGTTTACGACAGGGGGCGGCGGTGGCCAAAAACATTCAGTACTTC
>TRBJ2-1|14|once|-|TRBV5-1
CASSLADFYNEQFF
TGCGCCAGCAGCTTGGCCGACTTCTACAATGAGCAGTTCTTC
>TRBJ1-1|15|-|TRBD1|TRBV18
CASSQSGQGVWKAFF
TGTGCCAGCTCACAATCGGGACAGGGGGTATGGAAAGCTTTCTTT
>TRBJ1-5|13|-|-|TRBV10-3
CAISLDSNQPQHF
TGTGCCATCAGCCTGGACAGCAATCAGCCCCAGCATTTT
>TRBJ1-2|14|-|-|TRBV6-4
CASSEGAGNYGYTF
TGTGCCAGCAGTGAGGGTGCGGGGAACTATGGCTACACCTTC
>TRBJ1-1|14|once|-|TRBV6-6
CASSYEKGNTEAFF
TGTGCCAGCAGTTACGAGAAAGGTAACACTGAAGCTTTCTTT
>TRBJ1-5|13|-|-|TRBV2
CASIQGPRGPQHF
TGTGCCAGCATCCAGGGCCCCAGAGGGCCCCAGCATTTT
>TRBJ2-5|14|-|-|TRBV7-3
CASSLGAPQETQYF
TGTGCCAGCAGCTTAGGGGCCCCCCAAGAGACCCAGTACTTC
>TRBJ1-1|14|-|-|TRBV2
CASKTVSTYTEAFF
TGTGCCAGCAAGACGGTTTCTACTTACACTGAAGCTTTCTTT
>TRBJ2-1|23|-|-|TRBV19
CASSIGGGYRLGGNPSSYNEQFF
TGTGCCAGTAGTATAGGCGGCGGGTATAGACTAGGGGGCAACCCGAGCTCCTACAATGAGCAGTTCTTC
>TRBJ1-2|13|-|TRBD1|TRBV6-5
CASTFDRVYGYTF
TGTGCCAGCACCTTCGACAGGGTCTATGGCTACACCTTC
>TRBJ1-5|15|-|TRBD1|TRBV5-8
CASSLGDRVGQPQHF
TGTGCCAGCAGCTTGGGAGACAGGGTAGGTCAGCCCCAGCATTTT
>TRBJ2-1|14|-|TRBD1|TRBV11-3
CASSQGQGYNEQFF
TGTGCCAGCAGCCAAGGACAGGGATACAATGAGCAGTTCTTC
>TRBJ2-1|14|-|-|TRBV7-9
CASSLIAGRNEQFF
TGTGCCAGCAGCTTAATTGCAGGGAGAAATGAGCAGTTCTTC
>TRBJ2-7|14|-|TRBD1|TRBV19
CASSKGQGSYEQYF
TGTGCCAGTAGTAAGGGACAGGGGTCCTACGAGCAGTACTTC
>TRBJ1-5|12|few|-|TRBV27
CASSRGGQPQHF
TGTGCCAGCAGCAGGGGTGGTCAGCCCCAGCATTTT
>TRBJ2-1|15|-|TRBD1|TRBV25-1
CASSDDRVLSNEQFF
TGTGCCAGCAGTGATGACAGGGTATTAAGCAATGAGCAGTTCTTC
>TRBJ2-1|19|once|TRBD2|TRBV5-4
CASSLAASGRAWSYNEQFF
TGTGCCAGCAGCTTGGCAGCCAGCGGGAGGGCGTGGTCCTACAATGAGCAGTTCTTC
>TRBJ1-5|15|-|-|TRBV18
CASSGGLQSNQPQHF
TGTGCCAGCTCAGGGGGGTTGCAAAGCAATCAGCCCCAGCATTTT
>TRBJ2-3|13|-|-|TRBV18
CASSMVLQDTQYF
TGTGCCAGCTCTATGGTCCTCCAAGATACGCAGTATTTT
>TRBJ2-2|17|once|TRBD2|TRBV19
CASSLTSGRGNTGELFF
TGTGCCAGTAGTCTCACTAGCGGGAGGGGGAACACCGGGGAGCTGTTTTTT
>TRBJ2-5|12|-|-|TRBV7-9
CASSWTGETQYF
TGTGCCAGCAGCTGGACGGGAGAGACCCAGTACTTC
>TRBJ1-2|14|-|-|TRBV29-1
CSVGPAGDSYGYTF
TGCAGCGTTGGGCCCGCAGGGGATAGCTATGGCTACACCTTC
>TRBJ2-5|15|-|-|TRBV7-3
CASSLGRQVRETQYF
TGTGCCAGCAGCTTAGGCAGACAGGTTCGAGAGACCCAGTACTTC
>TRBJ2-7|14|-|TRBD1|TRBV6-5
CASSYRQGGTGQYF
TGTGCCAGCAGTTACCGACAGGGTGGAACGGGGCAGTACTTC
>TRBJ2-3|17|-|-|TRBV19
CASSIVMGVIGTDTQYF
TGTGCCAGTAGTATAGTTATGGGGGTTATTGGCACAGATACGCAGTATTTT
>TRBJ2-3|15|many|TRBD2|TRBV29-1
CSVRASGRGPDTQYF
TGCAGCGTTCGGGCTAGCGGGAGGGGGCCAGATACGCAGTATTTT
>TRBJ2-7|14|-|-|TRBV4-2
CASSQAPRTYEQYF
TGTGCCAGCAGCCAAGCCCCGCGGACCTACGAGCAGTACTTC
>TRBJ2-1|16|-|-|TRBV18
CASSPDLKSSYNEQFF
TGTGCCAGCTCACCAGACCTTAAAAGCTCCTACAATGAGCAGTTCTTC
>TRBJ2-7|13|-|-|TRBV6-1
CASRGIQPYEQYF
TGTGCCAGCCGAGGGATACAGCCCTACGAGCAGTACTTC
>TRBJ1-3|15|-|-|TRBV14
CASSQIRGSGNTIYF
TGTGCCAGCAGCCAGATTCGGGGCTCTGGAAACACCATATATTTT